This T cell receptor (beta chain) was obtained from a study of T cells in Graves' hyperthyroidism and ophthalmopathy. Across the whole study: Specimen type is peripheral blood, collected at initial diagnosis prior to any treatment. Broader study findings: Among thyroid clonotypes expanded above 0.001, most also appeared in blood.

In its sample, this clonotype was seen many times. The antigen is not known. Regions amplified from RNA transcripts were the TCR beta CDR3 regions. The TCR CDR3 was amplified in a first-round RT-PCR using the HTBI primer set. A single record per CDR3 protein comes from TCRdb applying MiXCR to the multiplex PCR reads. Of hundreds of thousands of distinct CDR3 sequences in the sample, 15% to 20% are singletons; the top ten hold approximately 50%. Ophthalmopathy patients showed a Clinical Activity Score of at least 3, NOSPECS grade of at least 4 and duration under 3 months. CDR3 size: 14 residues. V dropped 2 bases and J dropped 8 bases, with 12 bases sitting between them. Germline V gene lookup returns CDR1 SNHLY and CDR2 FYNNEI.

The sequence was collected from a man aged 40-50 years with Graves' ophthalmopathy. Sequencing was carried out using blood. The J gene is TRBJ2-2, the V gene TRBV2; tentatively, D is TRBD1 (5 bases). The CDR3 DNA is TGTGCCAGCAGTGAACGGCAGGGAATGGGGGAGCTGTTTTTT. This codes for CASSERQGMGELFF.